The clone carrying this T cell receptor (beta chain) was found once. Its antigen remains unknown. The data are from a study of T cell responses to AZD1222 COVID-19 vaccine. Turning to the study itself: The analysis combined second doses at about 4 or about 12 weeks. Points from the study as a whole: The sample set comprised mostly white British donors with more females, and clonal diversity was possibly underestimated. Scientists sampled the repertoires only once the peak T cell response had passed. Spike-specific TCR breadth rose after two AZD1222 doses, and depth rose as well.

The CDR3 runs to 15 residues. V was trimmed by 4 bases and J by 0 bases, leaving 13 bases between them. CDR1 SGHAT and CDR2 FQNNGV come from the germline V gene. Only in-frame clones appear in the TCRdb table, and some are missing; sequencing was by immunoSEQ multiplex PCR. The sample includes over 110,000 clones, roughly 90% of them seen just once. This material consisted of peripheral blood, taken on day 0 of AZD1222 vaccination. This clonotype originated in an adult in good health. The chain combines TRBV11-2 with TRBJ2-7; D may be TRBD1 (6 bases). The CDR3 region has the DNA TGTGCCAGCAGCTCCAGTTGGGACAACTCCTACGAGCAGTACTTC. Encoded protein: CASSSSWDNSYEQYF.